The next 32 T cell receptor beta chains were all read from a single sample in a study of blood T cell repertoires in COVID-19. Measured with immunoSEQ multiplex PCR; TCRdb has only the in-frame clones, and not every one. The sample has more than 120,000 clones, approximately 87% seen once; the top ten hold under 9%. Specimen: peripheral blood. These TCRs come from a woman between 50 and 59 years old with active or convalescent COVID-19.

The chain employs TRBV16 and TRBJ1-2, with 7 bases matching TRBD1. V shed 0 bases, J shed 2 bases, and the junction held 6 bases outside the gene matches. The germline V gene has CDR1 KGHSY and CDR2 FQNENV. This CDR3 is 16 amino acids long. CDR3 nucleotide sequence: TGTGCCAGCAGCCAATCGGTCCAGGGGGTCAACTATGGCTACACCTTC. Translated: CASSQSVQGVNYGYTF.

This chain connects TRBV4-3 to TRBJ2-2; the match to TRBD2 covers 10 bases. Per the germline V gene, CDR1 is LGHNA and CDR2 is YSLEER. The V and J ends lost 1 base and 7 bases, in that order; junction bases with no gene match: 9. The CDR3 extends over 17 amino acids. Here the CDR3 DNA reads TGCGCCAGCAGCCAAGTGGGGGTAGCGGGAGGTAACGGGGAGCTGTTTTTT. Translated, it gives CASSQVGVAGGNGELFF.

This rearrangement joins TRBV24-1 to TRBJ2-7; TRBD2 agrees at 8 bases. Germline loops: CDR1 KGHDR, CDR2 SFDVKD. This CDR3 is built from 15 residues. Trimming removed 2 bases from V and 5 bases from J; junction bases left unmatched: 7. The CDR3: CATSDSGGRINEQYF. CDR3 coding DNA: TGTGCCACCAGTGATTCGGGGGGGCGCATCAACGAGCAGTACTTC.

This chain joins TRBV28 and TRBJ2-1; TRBD1 is a possible D gene (5 bases). V lost 5 bases and J lost 8, with 10 bases in between. This CDR3 has 12 residues. Germline CDR1 is MDHEN and CDR2 is SYDVKM. The CDR3 sequence: CASSLQVDEQFF. CDR3 bases: TGTGCCAGCAGTCTACAGGTCGATGAGCAGTTCTTC.

The genes are TRBV5-4 and TRBJ2-3, with D perhaps matching TRBD2 (5 bases). The V end was cut by 7 bases, the J end by 0 bases, with 12 bases between. CDR3 size: 14 residues. Germline CDR1 SGHNT, CDR2 YYREEE (reference sequence). CDR3 residues: CASRGLSSTDTQYF. The CDR3 DNA reads as TGTGCCAGCCGAGGACTTTCGAGCACAGATACGCAGTATTTT.

V usage is TRBV2 and J usage is TRBJ1-5, with D possibly TRBD1 on 6 matching bases. V lost 7 bases, J lost 6 bases, and 16 bases lay in between. The CDR3 length is 14 residues. The V gene's germline CDR1 is SNHLY and CDR2 FYNNEI. The CDR3 loop reads CASNSQGGAQPQHF. CDR3 bases: TGTGCCAGCAACTCACAGGGCGGTGCTCAGCCCCAGCATTTT.

V and J are TRBV4-1 and TRBJ2-7; TRBD1 agrees at 9 bases. The CDR3 extends over 16 amino acids. The V segment lost 0 bases and the J segment 7 bases; nucleotides outside the gene matches: 10. Looked up from germline, CDR1 is MGHRA and CDR2 is YSYEKL. The CDR3 spells CASSQDTGQGPSEQYF. The CDR3 nucleotides read TGCGCCAGCAGCCAAGACACGGGACAGGGCCCGTCTGAGCAGTACTTC.

About this clone itself: Because the CDR3's place on the DNA is in doubt, the DNA is left out and the CDR3 is given as listed by TCRdb. The chain employs TRBV28 and TRBJ2-1; TRBD2, as called in the table, went unchecked against the DNA. The CDR3 sequence runs 17 residues, both termini included. Germline CDR1 reads MDHEN; CDR2 reads SYDVKM. CDR3 amino acids: CASSSSGTSGRRNEQFF.

The chain recombines TRBV21-1 with TRBJ1-2; no DNA check was done on the table's D call, TRBD1. TRBV21-1 is an annotated pseudogene. CDR3 length: 13 amino acids. The CDR3 region is CATGGTGSYGYTF. Here the CDR3 DNA reads TGTGCCACTGGAGGGACAGGGAGCTATGGCTACACCTTC.

The CDR3 loop reads CASSQEELRDICNQPQHF. CDR3 nucleotide sequence: TGCGCCAGCAGTCAAGAAGAGTTGCGAGACATTTGCAATCAGCCCCAGCATTTT. The V and J genes are TRBV23-1 and TRBJ1-5; D remains unclear. TRBV23-1 is recorded as an ORF, its role being uncertain. This CDR3 is built from 18 residues. V was clipped by 2 bases and J by 2 bases, with 19 bases between them.

The rearrangement joins TRBV28 to TRBJ1-1; the match to TRBD1 covers 11 bases. V trimming: 8 bases; J trimming: 6 bases; junction bases outside the gene matches: 14. Germline V gene sequence: CDR1 MDHEN, CDR2 SYDVKM. This CDR3 has 16 amino acids. CDR3 residues: CASVLNGTGGEAEAFF. Written as DNA, the CDR3 is TGTGCCAGCGTCCTTAACGGGACAGGGGGGGAGGCTGAAGCTTTCTTT. Combining the CDR3 with reference TRBV28 and TRBJ1-1 gives the whole variable domain DVKVTQSSRYLVKRTGEKVFLECVQDMDHENMFWYRQDPGLGLRLIYFSYDVKMKEKGDIPEGYSVSREKKERFSLILESASTNQTSMYLCASVLNGTGGEAEAFFGQGTRLTVV.

The chain couples TRBV27 to TRBJ1-5; TRBD1 might be the D (5 bases). Trimming cost V 0 bases and J 7 bases, with 16 bases left between them. The CDR3 contains 16 residues. Per the germline V gene, CDR1 is MNHEY and CDR2 is SMNVEV (reference sequence). The CDR3 sequence: CASSLSGRGTGQPQHF. CDR3 coding DNA: TGTGCCAGCAGTTTATCTGGTAGGGGAACCGGACAGCCCCAGCATTTT.

The chain joins TRBV29-1 to TRBJ2-1; perhaps TRBD2 as D (5 bases). CDR1 is SQVTM and CDR2 is ANQGSEA in the germline V gene. V was cut by 4 bases and J by 0 bases, with 13 bases left in between. The CDR3 contains 15 residues. The CDR3 bases are TGCAGCGTTGGAGGGCAGCCCAGCTCCTACAATGAGCAGTTCTTC. Its translation: CSVGGQPSSYNEQFF.

This clone was found once. The chain is built from TRBV6-2 or TRBV6-3 and TRBJ1-1; 8 nucleotides agree with TRBD1. V lost 5 bases, J lost 5 bases, and 7 bases stayed unmatched. CDR3 length equals 14 residues. Germline V gene lookup returns CDR1 MNHEY and CDR2 SVGEGT. The CDR3 protein is CASSPGGPVTEAFF. As DNA, the CDR3 is TGTGCCAGCAGTCCAGGGGGCCCGGTAACTGAAGCTTTCTTT.

The chain carries TRBV9 and TRBJ1-6; D possibly corresponds to TRBD1 (6 bases). V was shortened by 0 bases and J by 10 bases, with 14 bases between the two germline ends. This CDR3 is built from 15 residues. Germline CDR1 SGDLS, CDR2 YYNGEE. The CDR3 sequence is CASSVDPSRGSPLHF. The CDR3 DNA sequence: TGTGCCAGCAGCGTAGACCCCTCCAGGGGATCACCCCTCCACTTT.

J is TRBJ2-2 and V is TRBV6-6, with 9 positions matching TRBD1. CDR3 length: 14 amino acids. With V trimmed by 4 bases and J by 7 bases, 4 bases remained unmatched. Per germline, CDR1 MNHNY and CDR2 SVGAGI (reference sequence). DNA for the CDR3: TGTGCCAGCAGTTTCGGACAGGGGAACGGGGAGCTGTTTTTT. It specifies CASSFGQGNGELFF.

The chain joins TRBV18 to TRBJ1-1; TRBD1 is a possible D gene (6 bases). CDR1 is KGHSH, CDR2 LQKENI, per germline. The germline V and J ends were trimmed by 8 bases and 1 base, with 17 bases remaining between them. The CDR3 sequence is 15 residues long. This CDR3 is CASANRQVPNTEAFF. CDR3 DNA sequence: TGTGCCAGCGCCAACCGACAGGTCCCGAACACTGAAGCTTTCTTT.

This chain joins TRBV6-5 and TRBJ1-2, with D maybe TRBD1 (5 bases). The germline gives CDR1 MNHEY, CDR2 SVGAGI. The CDR3 runs 12 residues. Between the trimmed V and J ends, which lost 8 bases and 9 bases, there was a span of 16 bases. CDR3 bases: TGTGCCAGCGGAGATGGTATGGGGCGCTACACCTTC. Amino acids: CASGDGMGRYTF.

This chain connects TRBV10-3 to TRBJ1-1, with a tentative D call TRBD1 (6 bases). Germline V gene lookup returns CDR1 ENHRY and CDR2 SYGVKD. This CDR3 contains 14 residues. With 6 bases removed from V and 1 base from J, the gap between germline ends came to 12 bases. The CDR3 is CAIRRTDSNTEAFF. CDR3 bases: TGTGCCATCAGGAGGACAGACTCGAACACTGAAGCTTTCTTT.

This clone showed up just once. The chain uses TRBV4-1 and TRBJ2-7, with TRBD1 as a possible D gene (6 bases). V gave up 4 bases and J gave up 5 bases, with 24 bases separating them. The CDR3 is 17 amino acids. CDR1 and CDR2 (germline): MGHRA, YSYEKL. As DNA, the CDR3 is TGCGCCAGCAGCCTAAACCCTCTGGCAGGGACAACCCACGAGCAGTACTTC. Protein sequence: CASSLNPLAGTTHEQYF.

V is TRBV6-2 or TRBV6-3 and J is TRBJ2-6; 9 positions match TRBD1. The CDR3 contains 17 residues. V lost 4 bases and J lost 0; bases outside the gene matches: 4. Germline CDR1 is MNHEY and CDR2 is SVGEGT. The CDR3, as DNA: TGTGCCAGCAGTTCAACAGGGGGCGTCTCTGGGGCCAACGTCCTGACTTTC. Protein: CASSSTGGVSGANVLTF.

This chain connects TRBV28 to TRBJ2-6, with D maybe TRBD2 (5 bases). V was pared by 2 bases and J by 2 bases, with 7 bases between. The CDR3 is 15 amino acids. Looked up from germline, CDR1 is MDHEN and CDR2 is SYDVKM. DNA of the CDR3: TGTGCCAGCAGTTTAGCGGGCCCTGGGGCCAACGTCCTGACTTTC. It specifies CASSLAGPGANVLTF. Using reference TRBV28 and TRBJ2-6 for the parts outside the CDR3, the full variable domain is DVKVTQSSRYLVKRTGEKVFLECVQDMDHENMFWYRQDPGLGLRLIYFSYDVKMKEKGDIPEGYSVSREKKERFSLILESASTNQTSMYLCASSLAGPGANVLTFGAGSRLTVL.

This chain links TRBV5-1 with TRBJ2-5; 14 bases align to TRBD2. V dropped 2 bases and J dropped 5; count of bases not matched to a gene: 5. The CDR3 has 16 residues. Germline assignment: CDR1 SGHRS and CDR2 YFSETQ. CDR3 nucleotide sequence: TGCGCCAGCAGCTTCGGGACTAGCGGGAGCGGGGAGACCCAGTACTTC. As protein: CASSFGTSGSGETQYF.

The chain is built from TRBV2 and TRBJ1-2, with 7 bases that match TRBD1. The CDR3 extends over 17 amino acids. V shed 1 base, J shed 2 bases, and the junction held 10 bases outside the gene matches. Looked up from germline, CDR1 is SNHLY and CDR2 is FYNNEI. Here the CDR3 reads CASSEERDSFSNYGYTF. CDR3 coding DNA: TGTGCCAGCAGTGAAGAACGGGACAGTTTTTCCAACTATGGCTACACCTTC.

CDR3 protein: CASSLGDRGNQPQHF. In DNA, the CDR3 is TGTGCCAGCAGCTTAGGGGACAGGGGCAATCAGCCCCAGCATTTT. The chain is built from TRBV7-8 and TRBJ1-5; 9 bases are a match to TRBD1. The V gene's germline CDR1 is SGHVS and CDR2 FQNEAQ. The CDR3 extends over 15 amino acids. The V gene end was trimmed by 1 base and the J gene end by 2 bases; junction bases not matched to a gene: 0.

This sequence joins TRBV2 and TRBJ2-7; weak D call: TRBD2 (6 bases). This CDR3 has 15 residues. Trimming stripped 2 bases from V and 3 bases from J, with 14 bases between. In germline, CDR1 is SNHLY, CDR2 FYNNEI. The DNA for the CDR3 is TGTGCCAGCAGTGAAATGGCTAGCGATCTCTACGAGCAGTACTTC. It codes for CASSEMASDLYEQYF.

In its sample, this clone was seen once. V is TRBV4-2 and J is TRBJ2-2, with 8 positions matching TRBD2. The CDR3 spans 16 residues. Unmatched junction bases numbered 11, after V lost 7 bases and J lost 4 bases. Per germline, CDR1 LGHNA and CDR2 YNFKEQ. The CDR3 loop reads CASTPMAGGGTGELFF. CDR3 DNA sequence: TGTGCCAGCACTCCCATGGCGGGAGGAGGCACCGGGGAGCTGTTTTTT.

There are a few counts of this clone. CDR3 protein: CASSDQVTSGDYEQYF. The CDR3 DNA reads as TGTGCCAGTAGTGATCAAGTGACCTCGGGGGACTACGAGCAGTACTTC. V usage is TRBV19 and J usage is TRBJ2-7; D is possibly TRBD2 (6 bases). V lost 5 bases and J 3 bases, leaving 20 bases between the germline ends. This CDR3 contains 16 residues. Germline V lookup: CDR1 LNHDA, CDR2 SQIVND (reference sequence). Based on the CDR3 plus reference TRBV19 and TRBJ2-7, the full variable domain is DGGITQSPKYLFRKEGQNVTLSCEQNLNHDAMYWYRQDPGQGLRLIYYSQIVNDFQKGDIAEGYSVSREKKESFPLTVTSAQKNPTAFYLCASSDQVTSGDYEQYFGPGTRLTVT.

The chain joins TRBV28 to TRBJ2-7; maybe TRBD1 (6 bases). Trimming left V 3 bases short and J 4 bases short, with 13 bases between. This CDR3 has 14 residues. Germline assignment: CDR1 MDHEN and CDR2 SYDVKM. CDR3 sequence reads: CASSFTLGTYEQYF. CDR3 nucleotides: TGTGCCAGCAGTTTCACACTAGGGACATACGAGCAGTACTTC.

The V gene is TRBV10-3, the J gene TRBJ1-5; 9 nucleotides align to TRBD1. This CDR3 comprises 15 residues. V shed 6 bases, J shed 2 bases, and the junction held 5 bases outside the gene matches. Germline assignment: CDR1 ENHRY and CDR2 SYGVKD. CDR3 sequence (DNA): TGTGCCATCAGGAAGGACAGGGGAGGCAATCAGCCCCAGCATTTT. It translates to CAIRKDRGGNQPQHF.

The V call is TRBV5-5, the J call TRBJ2-7, with 7 bases that match TRBD1. The CDR3 has 16 amino acids. Germline CDR1 SGHKS, CDR2 YYEKEE (reference sequence). J was trimmed by 3 bases and V by 5 bases; bases with no gene match: 14. CDR3 sequence (DNA): TGTGCCAGCAGTGTTGGTAACAGGGGAAACCTCTACGAGCAGTACTTC. It translates to CASSVGNRGNLYEQYF.

The rearrangement uses TRBV3-1 (or the pseudogene TRBV3-2) and TRBJ2-7; D is perhaps TRBD2 (6 bases). The CDR3 extends over 16 amino acids. Germline V gene lookup returns CDR1 LGHDT and CDR2 YNNKEL (reference sequence). V was shortened by 1 base and J by 1 base, with 14 bases between the two germline ends. CDR3 sequence: CASSQVYRGISYEQYF. The CDR3 nucleotides read TGTGCCAGCAGCCAAGTTTATCGGGGGATTTCCTACGAGCAGTACTTC.